The present T cell receptor beta chain was sequenced within a study of control samples from healthy donors and cancer patients. TCRdb's table, derived via immunoSEQ multiplex PCR, lists solely in-frame clones and lacks some. The sample contains some 120,000 clones, over 75% of which appear only once. CDR1 LGHNA and CDR2 YNFKEQ come from the germline V gene. The CDR3 is made up of 16 amino acids. The V and J ends lost 3 bases and 9 bases respectively, with 18 bases between them. This TCR came from a man in his 60s in good health. The chain joins TRBV4-2 to TRBJ1-6, with D maybe TRBD1 (6 bases). Material: blood. The CDR3 coding sequence is TGTGCCAGCAGCCACCCCGGCGGGGGCGTGGGTTCACCCCTCCACTTT. Residues: CASSHPGGGVGSPLHF.